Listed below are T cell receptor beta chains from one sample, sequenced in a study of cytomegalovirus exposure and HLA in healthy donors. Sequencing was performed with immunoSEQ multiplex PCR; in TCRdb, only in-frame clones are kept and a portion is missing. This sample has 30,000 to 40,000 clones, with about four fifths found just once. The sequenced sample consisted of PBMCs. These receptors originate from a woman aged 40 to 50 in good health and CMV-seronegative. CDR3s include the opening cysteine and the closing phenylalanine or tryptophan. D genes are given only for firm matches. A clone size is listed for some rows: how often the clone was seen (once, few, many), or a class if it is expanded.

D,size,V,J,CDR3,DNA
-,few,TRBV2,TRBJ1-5,CASSPRTAENQPQHF,TGTGCCAGCAGCCCCCGGACAGCTGAAAATCAGCCCCAGCATTTT
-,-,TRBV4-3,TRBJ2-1,CASSQRVGEQFF,TGCGCCAGCAGCCAGCGAGTCGGTGAGCAGTTCTTC
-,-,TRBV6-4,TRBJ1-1,CASSEEGIGNTEAFF,TGTGCCAGCAGTGAGGAGGGAATAGGGAACACTGAAGCTTTCTTT
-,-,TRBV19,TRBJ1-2,CASSNFDPPGGHGYTF,TGTGCCAGTAGTAACTTCGACCCTCCCGGGGGGCATGGCTACACCTTC
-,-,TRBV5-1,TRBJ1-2,CASSLVGEDGYTF,TGCGCCAGCAGCTTGGTGGGGGAGGATGGCTACACCTTC
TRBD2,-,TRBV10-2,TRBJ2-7,CASSNSGGAYEQYF,TGCGCCAGCAGTAACAGCGGGGGGGCGTACGAGCAGTACTTC
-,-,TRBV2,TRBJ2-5,CAVPQRGGLSETQYF,TGTGCCGTGCCTCAGCGTGGGGGCCTTTCAGAGACCCAGTACTTC
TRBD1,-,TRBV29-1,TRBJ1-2,CSVELGTGGAYGYTF,TGCAGCGTTGAACTCGGGACAGGGGGCGCCTATGGCTACACCTTC
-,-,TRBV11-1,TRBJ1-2,CASSLGSYGYTF,TGTGCCAGCAGCTTAGGGAGCTATGGCTACACCTTC
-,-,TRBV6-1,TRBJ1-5,CASLAGLGNQPQHF,TGTGCCAGCCTAGCGGGGTTGGGCAATCAGCCCCAGCATTTT
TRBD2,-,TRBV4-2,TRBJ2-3,CASSYSSGGAADTQYF,TGTGCCAGCAGCTATTCTAGCGGGGGGGCCGCAGATACGCAGTATTTT
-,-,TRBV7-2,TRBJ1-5,CASSLVPEGSQPQHF,TGTGCCAGCAGCCTCGTCCCGGAGGGCAGTCAGCCCCAGCATTTT
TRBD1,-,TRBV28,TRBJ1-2,CASRGDREGYGYTF,TGTGCCAGCAGGGGGGACAGGGAGGGCTATGGCTACACCTTC
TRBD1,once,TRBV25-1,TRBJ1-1,CASNSNRGQNTEAFF,TGTGCCAGCAATAGTAACAGGGGGCAGAACACTGAAGCTTTCTTT
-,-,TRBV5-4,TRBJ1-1,CASSLDPGIRTEAFF,TGTGCCAGCAGCTTGGATCCGGGAATCAGGACTGAAGCTTTCTTT
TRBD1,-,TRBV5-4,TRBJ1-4,CASSSTGTGEKLFF,TGTGCCAGCAGCTCGACAGGGACGGGTGAAAAACTGTTTTTT
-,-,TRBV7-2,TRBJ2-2,CASSLGTQRELFF,TGTGCCAGCAGCTTAGGGACTCAGCGGGAGCTGTTTTTT
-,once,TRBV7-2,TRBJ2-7,CASSSNGNYEQYF,TGTGCCAGCAGCTCCAATGGCAACTACGAGCAGTACTTC
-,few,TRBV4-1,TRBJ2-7,CASSVRDKAYEQYF,TGCGCCAGCAGCGTCCGGGACAAGGCCTACGAGCAGTACTTC
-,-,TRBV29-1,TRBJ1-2,CSVDTYGYTF,TGCAGCGTCGACACGTATGGCTACACCTTC
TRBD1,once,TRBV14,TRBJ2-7,CASSQRDRGLEQYF,TGTGCCAGCAGCCAGCGGGACAGGGGACTCGAGCAGTACTTC
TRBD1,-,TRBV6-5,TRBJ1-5,CASGTGPNQPQHF,TGTGCCAGCGGGACAGGCCCAAATCAGCCCCAGCATTTT
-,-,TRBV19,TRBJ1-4,CASSIKLTNEKLFF,TGTGCCAGTAGTATCAAGCTAACTAATGAAAAACTGTTTTTT
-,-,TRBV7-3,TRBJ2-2,CASSFGVPGELFF,TGTGCCAGCAGCTTCGGGGTACCCGGGGAGCTGTTTTTT
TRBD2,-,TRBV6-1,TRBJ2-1,CASSPGGSYNEQFF,TGTGCCAGCAGCCCGGGGGGGTCCTACAATGAGCAGTTCTTC
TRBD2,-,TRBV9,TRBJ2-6,CASSVGGSGANVLTF,TGTGCCAGCAGCGTGGGGGGGTCTGGGGCCAACGTCCTGACTTTC
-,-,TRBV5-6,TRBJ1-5,CASSVGGQGGGQPQHF,TGTGCCAGCAGCGTGGGGGGGCAGGGCGGGGGTCAGCCCCAGCATTTT
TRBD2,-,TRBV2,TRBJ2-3,CASSGLALDTQYF,TGTGCCAGCAGTGGACTAGCATTGGATACGCAGTATTTT
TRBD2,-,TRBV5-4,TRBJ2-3,CASSLPGTTRTDTQYF,TGTGCCAGCAGCTTGCCCGGGACTACCCGCACAGATACGCAGTATTTT
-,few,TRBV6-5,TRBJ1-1,CASRSTNTEAFF,TGTGCCAGCAGGTCTACCAACACTGAAGCTTTCTTT
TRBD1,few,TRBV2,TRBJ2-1,CASTGQGLANEQFF,TGTGCCAGCACCGGACAGGGGCTGGCAAATGAGCAGTTCTTC
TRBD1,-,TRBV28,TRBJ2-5,CASSPRQGRETQYF,TGTGCCAGCAGTCCCCGACAGGGGCGGGAGACCCAGTACTTC
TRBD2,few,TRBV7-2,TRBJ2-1,CASSKSGGLNEQFF,TGTGCCAGCAGCAAGAGCGGGGGCCTCAATGAGCAGTTCTTC
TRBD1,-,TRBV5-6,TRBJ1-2,CASRMGQNYGYTF,TGTGCCAGCAGAATGGGACAGAACTATGGCTACACCTTC
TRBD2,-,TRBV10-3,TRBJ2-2,CAIGLAGPNTGELFF,TGTGCCATCGGACTAGCGGGGCCGAACACCGGGGAGCTGTTTTTT
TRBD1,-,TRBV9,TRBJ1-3,CASSARTGNTIYF,TGTGCCAGCAGCGCCCGGACAGGGAACACCATATATTTT
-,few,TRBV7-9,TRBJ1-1,CASSLESQKNTEAFF,TGTGCCAGCAGCTTAGAGTCACAGAAGAACACTGAAGCTTTCTTT
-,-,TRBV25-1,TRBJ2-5,CASSEYIRKELQETQYF,TGTGCCAGCAGTGAATATATTCGGAAGGAGCTACAAGAGACCCAGTACTTC
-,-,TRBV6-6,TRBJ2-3,CASSYYRSQTADTQYF,TGTGCCAGCAGTTACTACAGGTCCCAGACCGCAGATACGCAGTATTTT
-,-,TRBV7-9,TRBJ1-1,CASSLERAYTEAFF,TGTGCCAGCAGCTTAGAGAGGGCGTACACTGAAGCTTTCTTT
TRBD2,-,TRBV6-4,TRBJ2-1,CASSREAGGAYNEQFF,TGTGCCAGCAGCCGGGAAGCGGGGGGGGCTTACAATGAGCAGTTCTTC
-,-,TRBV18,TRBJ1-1,CASSLSGDLSTEAFF,TGTGCCAGCTCACTGTCAGGGGATCTGAGCACTGAAGCTTTCTTT
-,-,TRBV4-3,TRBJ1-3,CASSQDGGRYSGNTIYF,TGCGCCAGCAGCCAAGATGGAGGACGGTACTCTGGAAACACCATATATTTT
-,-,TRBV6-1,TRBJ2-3,CASKGVGGADTQYF,TGTGCCAGCAAGGGAGTCGGCGGTGCAGATACGCAGTATTTT
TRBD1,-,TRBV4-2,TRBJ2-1,CASSQVQGQAGEQFF,TGTGCCAGCAGCCAAGTACAGGGGCAGGCTGGGGAGCAGTTCTTC
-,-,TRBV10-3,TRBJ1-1,CAISETGRDTEAFF,TGTGCCATCAGTGAGACAGGGCGGGACACTGAAGCTTTCTTT
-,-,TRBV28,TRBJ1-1,CASRTNRIEAFF,TGTGCCAGCAGAACAAACAGAATTGAAGCTTTCTTT
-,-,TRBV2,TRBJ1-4,CASSERRELFF,TGTGCCAGCAGTGAACGGAGGGAACTGTTTTTT
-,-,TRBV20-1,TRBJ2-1,CSARMAGKQFF,TGCAGTGCTAGGATGGCGGGTAAGCAGTTCTTC
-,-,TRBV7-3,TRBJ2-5,CASSRVREETQYF,TGTGCCAGCTCCAGGGTCCGAGAAGAGACCCAGTACTTC